The 5 T cell receptor beta chains in this list originate from one sample, sequenced in a study of OX40 agonist ivuxolimab in advanced cancers. Clones were read by immunoSEQ multiplex PCR, and TCRdb kept only the in-frame ones, dropping some. Among under 100,000 clones listed, over 75% were seen once. The sample here was CD4+ or CD8+ T cells sorted from blood, taken in a trial of the OX40 agonist ivuxolimab. These receptors all stem from an adult with an advanced solid tumor such as melanoma, head and neck, liver or kidney cancer.

The chain has TRBV19 and TRBJ1-1, with TRBD1 as a possible D gene (6 bases). CDR1 and CDR2 from the germline V gene are LNHDA and SQIVND (reference sequence). This CDR3 region has 13 residues. V lost 4 bases to trimming and J lost 5 bases, with 11 bases between them. The CDR3 here is CASSTTQGTEAFF. In DNA form, the CDR3 reads TGTGCCAGTAGTACGACACAGGGTACTGAAGCTTTCTTT. The full variable domain, with the rest looked up from reference TRBV19 and TRBJ1-1, is DGGITQSPKYLFRKEGQNVTLSCEQNLNHDAMYWYRQDPGQGLRLIYYSQIVNDFQKGDIAEGYSVSREKKESFPLTVTSAQKNPTAFYLCASSTTQGTEAFFGQGTRLTVV.

The chain combines TRBV18 with TRBJ1-5, with unresolved D. Germline V gene sequence: CDR1 KGHSH, CDR2 LQKENI. V was pared by 6 bases and J by 0 bases, with 15 bases between. The CDR3 consists of 16 residues. The CDR3 bases are TGTGCCAGCTCCCCGGTGACAAAAGATAGCAATCAGCCCCAGCATTTT. Encoded protein: CASSPVTKDSNQPQHF.

The V gene is TRBV5-1, the J gene TRBJ2-2; no clear D gene. The germline gives CDR1 SGHRS, CDR2 YFSETQ. The CDR3 loop spans 16 amino acids. Trimming stripped 4 bases from V and 4 bases from J, with 17 bases between. This chain's CDR3 is CASSPPAGPSTGELFF. The DNA of the CDR3 is TGCGCCAGCAGCCCCCCGGCAGGCCCGAGCACCGGGGAGCTGTTTTTT.

The chain joins TRBV9 to TRBJ1-2; no clear D gene. The CDR3 has 15 amino acids. Trimming stripped 0 bases from V and 3 bases from J, with 12 bases between. The germline V gene has CDR1 SGDLS and CDR2 YYNGEE. The CDR3 DNA reads TGTGCCAGCAGCGTAGGACTGCAGGTCGACTATGGCTACACCTTC. The encoded protein is CASSVGLQVDYGYTF.

This chain connects TRBV7-2 to TRBJ1-4, with TRBD1 matching 8 bases. Germline V gene data show CDR1 as SGHTA and CDR2 as FQGNSA. The J segment lost 3 bases and the V segment lost 7 bases, leaving 4 bases of the junction unmatched. The CDR3 has 14 residues. The CDR3 protein is CASKPGQANEKLFF. The DNA for the CDR3 is TGTGCCAGCAAACCGGGACAGGCTAATGAAAAACTGTTTTTT.